This entry lists 32 T cell receptor beta chains sequenced from one sample in a study of OX40 agonist ivuxolimab in advanced cancers. The method was immunoSEQ multiplex PCR; TCRdb's version includes in-frame clones alone and lacks a portion of them. The data contain tens of thousands of clones, under 90% of them singletons. The sample here was CD4+ or CD8+ T cells sorted from blood, taken in a trial of the OX40 agonist ivuxolimab. The receptors stem from an adult with an advanced solid tumor such as melanoma, head and neck, liver or kidney cancer.

In DNA form, the CDR3 reads TGTGCCAGCAGCCCCCAAGGGCAAAGCGAGCAGTACTTC. This encodes CASSPQGQSEQYF. V gene TRBV4-2 combines with J gene TRBJ2-7; D remains ambiguous. Germline V CDR1 and CDR2: LGHNA, YNFKEQ. V lost 4 bases and J lost 6, with 13 bases in between. There are 13 residues in the CDR3.

This chain's CDR3 is CASGRTSGGTTDTQYF. CDR3 nucleotide sequence: TGCGCCAGCGGTAGGACTAGCGGGGGGACCACAGATACGCAGTATTTT. V is TRBV4-1 and J is TRBJ2-3, with 14 bases matching TRBD2. The CDR3 contains 16 residues. After removal of 8 bases from V and 2 bases from J, the junction contained 6 bases not matched to a gene. The germline V gene has CDR1 MGHRA and CDR2 YSYEKL.

The gene calls are TRBV7-2 and TRBJ2-5; D not certain. This CDR3 is 15 amino acids long. CDR1 and CDR2 (germline): SGHTA, FQGNSA. Between the trimmed V and J ends, which lost 4 bases and 0 bases, there was a span of 12 bases. The CDR3 here is CASSSAPSYQETQYF. The DNA for the CDR3 is TGTGCCAGCAGCTCCGCCCCCTCGTACCAAGAGACCCAGTACTTC.

The chain employs TRBV11-2 and TRBJ1-2, with TRBD1 as a possible D gene (6 bases). The CDR3 sequence is 16 residues long. Trimming cost V 1 base and J 8 bases, with 20 bases left between them. CDR1 and CDR2 (germline): SGHAT, FQNNGV. The chain's CDR3 is CASSLALSINREGYTF. The CDR3 nucleotides are TGTGCCAGCAGCTTAGCCCTATCGATCAACAGGGAGGGCTACACCTTC.

This clone was found a few times. The rearrangement uses TRBV12-5 and TRBJ1-6; possibly TRBD1 for D (5 bases). The germline gives CDR1 LGHNT, CDR2 FRNRAP. Trimming cost V 8 bases and J 0 bases, with 29 bases left between them. The CDR3 consists of 21 residues. CDR3 sequence: CASSAREVPVSGSSYNSPLHF. DNA of the CDR3: TGTGCTAGTTCGGCCCGCGAGGTCCCGGTGTCAGGGAGCTCCTATAATTCACCCCTCCACTTT.

This clone has a handful of counts. The chain employs TRBV11-2 and TRBJ2-7; the match to TRBD1 covers 8 bases. V lost 6 bases to trimming and J lost 3 bases; unmatched junction nucleotides: 13. CDR1 is SGHAT, CDR2 FQNNGV, per germline. CDR3 length: 16 residues. CDR3 loop: CASSPGTGRIYYEQYF. The CDR3 DNA sequence: TGTGCCAGCAGTCCCGGGACAGGACGGATCTACTACGAGCAGTACTTC.

This clone occurred once. V is TRBV5-8 and J is TRBJ1-4; no clear D. Trimming took off 0 bases at V and 7 bases at J, with 7 bases between the two ends. CDR1 is SGHTS, CDR2 YDEGEE, per germline. The CDR3 extends over 13 amino acids. The CDR3 spells CASSLASSEKLFF. The CDR3 region has the DNA TGTGCCAGCAGCTTGGCATCCTCTGAAAAACTGTTTTTT.

This clone turned up a few times. The genes are TRBV7-2 and TRBJ2-7; either TRBD1 or TRBD2 may supply D (6 bases each). From germline, CDR1 is SGHTA and CDR2 FQGNSA. The V and J ends lost 1 base and 1 base respectively, with 11 bases between them. This CDR3 spans 15 amino acids. CDR3: CASSLEWGASYEQYF. In DNA, the CDR3 is TGTGCCAGCAGCTTAGAATGGGGGGCATCCTACGAGCAGTACTTC.

J is TRBJ2-7 and V is TRBV6-5; weak D call: TRBD1 (5 bases). There are 10 residues in the CDR3. Germline CDR1 and CDR2: MNHEY and SVGAGI. V lost 9 bases, J lost 3 bases, and 6 bases lay in between. The chain's CDR3 is CASQGYEQYF. As DNA, the CDR3 is TGTGCCAGTCAGGGCTACGAGCAGTACTTC.

This rearrangement joins TRBV9 to TRBJ1-6; D remains ambiguous. The CDR3 runs to 16 residues. Germline V CDR1 and CDR2: SGDLS, YYNGEE. Between the trimmed V and J ends, which lost 0 bases and 5 bases, there was a span of 12 bases. As DNA, the CDR3 is TGTGCCAGCAGCGTAGAGACTGGGTTTGATAATTCACCCCTCCACTTT. It specifies CASSVETGFDNSPLHF.

This rearrangement joins TRBV13 to TRBJ2-7; 7 bases line up with TRBD1. There are 14 residues in the CDR3. The trim removed 3 bases at V and 2 bases at J, leaving 4 bases unmatched. Germline V gene data show CDR1 as PRHDT and CDR2 as FYEKMQ (reference sequence). CDR3 coding DNA: TGTGCCAGCAGCTTCAGGGGGAAAGCCTACGAGCAGTACTTC. This codes for CASSFRGKAYEQYF. The full variable domain, completed using reference TRBV13 and TRBJ2-7, is AAGVIQSPRHLIKEKRETATLKCYPIPRHDTVYWYQQGPGQDPQFLISFYEKMQSDKGSIPDRFSAQQFSDYHSELNMSSLELGDSALYFCASSFRGKAYEQYFGPGTRLTVT.

V and J are TRBV7-9 and TRBJ2-2, with 8 nucleotides matching TRBD1. The CDR3 totals 19 residues. Per germline, CDR1 SEHNR and CDR2 FQNEAQ (reference sequence). J lost 7 bases, V lost 2 bases, and 18 bases had no gene match. The CDR3 sequence is CASSLSIGTGRYDGGELFF. As DNA, the CDR3 is TGTGCCAGCAGCTTAAGTATCGGGACAGGTCGATATGACGGCGGGGAGCTGTTTTTT.

Concerning this clone itself: Other DNA variants within this sample encode the same CDR3. V gene TRBV10-2 combines with J gene TRBJ1-2; maybe TRBD1 (5 bases). The ends were cut back, 4 bases at V and 5 bases at J, with 11 bases in the middle. CDR3 length: 13 amino acids. CDR1 WSHSY and CDR2 SAAADI come from the germline V gene. The DNA of the CDR3 is TGCGCCAGCAGTGTACAGCAGGGATATGGCTACACCTTC. As protein: CASSVQQGYGYTF.

This CDR3 is CASGLRASGGASGELFF. The CDR3, as DNA: TGTGCTAGTGGTTTGAGGGCTAGCGGGGGGGCCTCCGGGGAGCTGTTTTTT. The genes are TRBV12-5 and TRBJ2-2; 12 bases are a match to TRBD2. Germline CDR1 LGHNT, CDR2 FRNRAP. The V segment lost 2 bases and the J segment 6 bases; nucleotides outside the gene matches: 7. This CDR3 has 17 residues.

This chain uses TRBV29-1 with TRBJ2-7; no clear D. Germline V gene data show CDR1 as SQVTM and CDR2 as ANQGSEA. This CDR3 region has 11 residues. The germline V and J ends were trimmed by 7 bases and 2 bases, with 9 bases remaining between them. The CDR3 DNA follows: TGCAGCGCCCGTGGGACCTACGAGCAGTACTTC. It specifies CSARGTYEQYF.

This chain connects TRBV9 to TRBJ2-3; D tentatively fits TRBD1 or TRBD2 (5 bases each). Trimming took 3 bases from V and 1 from J, leaving 12 bases between them. CDR3 length: 15 residues. CDR1 and CDR2 (germline): SGDLS, YYNGEE. DNA of the CDR3: TGTGCCAGCAGCGAGTGGGGGTGGGGCACAGATACGCAGTATTTT. Translating it yields CASSEWGWGTDTQYF.

The chain recombines TRBV25-1 with TRBJ1-1; D is undetermined. In germline, CDR1 is MGHDK, CDR2 SYGVNS. Trimming took 6 bases from V and 6 from J, leaving 11 bases between them. The CDR3 has 12 residues. The CDR3 nucleotides read TGTGCCAGCAGAATAGACCGGGCTGAAGCTTTCTTT. Amino acid sequence: CASRIDRAEAFF.

This chain connects TRBV11-3 to TRBJ2-2; no reliable D call. The CDR3 has 14 amino acids. The germline V and J ends were trimmed by 1 base and 2 bases, with 5 bases remaining between them. Per germline, CDR1 SGHNT and CDR2 YENEEA. CDR3 DNA sequence: TGTGCCAGCAGCTTAGGGTCTAACACCGGGGAGCTGTTTTTT. Amino acids: CASSLGSNTGELFF. Full variable domain (missing parts from reference TRBV11-3 and TRBJ2-2): EAGVVQSPRYKIIEKKQPVAFWCNPISGHNTLYWYLQNLGQGPELLIRYENEEAVDDSQLPKDRFSAERLKGVDSTLKIQPAELGDSAVYLCASSLGSNTGELFFGEGSRLTVL.

In DNA, the CDR3 is TGTGCCTGGACCCTATCAGGGTACGAGCAGTACTTC. Encoded protein: CAWTLSGYEQYF. This chain joins TRBV30 and TRBJ2-7; tentatively, D is TRBD1 (5 bases). The CDR3 runs to 12 residues. Germline V CDR1 and CDR2: GTSNPN, SVGIG (reference sequence). The V end was cut by 4 bases, the J end by 4 bases, with 11 bases between.

This chain joins TRBV7-3 and TRBJ2-3; weak D call: TRBD2 (6 bases). The CDR3 contains 13 residues. CDR1 is SGHTA, CDR2 FQGTGA, per germline. The V end was cut by 5 bases, the J end by 10 bases, with 16 bases between. CDR3: CASSRGLTEAQYF. The DNA of the CDR3 is TGTGCCAGCAGCCGGGGACTCACGGAGGCGCAGTATTTT.

CDR3 DNA sequence: TGTGCCAGTATGCCGACTGGGATCTACACAGATACGCAGTATTTT. Amino acid sequence: CASMPTGIYTDTQYF. V is TRBV19 and J is TRBJ2-3; no reliable D call. The V and J ends lost 7 bases and 2 bases respectively, with 16 bases between them. The CDR3 has 15 amino acids. CDR1 and CDR2 (germline): LNHDA, SQIVND (reference sequence).

The chain joins TRBV5-6 to TRBJ2-5, with a weak D call TRBD1 (5 bases). Trimming removed 0 bases at V and 4 bases at J, with 7 bases between. This CDR3 is 13 amino acids long. The V gene's germline CDR1 is SGHDT and CDR2 YYEEEE. The DNA of the CDR3 is TGTGCCAGCAGCTTGGGACAGAGAGAGACCCAGTACTTC. Its translation: CASSLGQRETQYF.

The rearrangement links TRBV19 to TRBJ1-2; no clear D. The CDR3 loop spans 12 amino acids. The V gene lost 1 base and the J gene lost 11 bases, with 11 bases spanning the gap. CDR1 and CDR2 from the germline V gene are LNHDA and SQIVND (reference sequence). The CDR3 DNA sequence: TGTGCCAGTAGTATAGGAGGAACAGCGTACACCTTC. Its protein product is CASSIGGTAYTF.

Remarks on this clone: A junction end diverges from the germline sequence, so it may reflect a read error. The chain couples TRBV6-1 to TRBJ2-3, with D unclear. The CDR3 has 13 amino acids. CDR1 is MNHNS, CDR2 SASEGT, per germline. The CDR3 sequence is CASSEVRIDAQYF. In DNA, the CDR3 is TGTGCCAGCAGTGAAGTTCGGATAGATGCGCAGTATTTT.

The gene calls are TRBV9 and TRBJ2-5; D may be TRBD2 (6 bases). CDR1 is SGDLS and CDR2 is YYNGEE in the germline V gene. This CDR3 is built from 15 residues. V shed 4 bases and J shed 2 bases, with 15 bases lying between them. The CDR3 DNA reads as TGTGCCAGCAGCCCCTCCCCGGGAGTTCAAGAGACCCAGTACTTC. Its protein is CASSPSPGVQETQYF. The full variable domain, completed using reference TRBV9 and TRBJ2-5, is DSGVTQTPKHLITATGQRVTLRCSPRSGDLSVYWYQQSLDQGLQFLIQYYNGEERAKGNILERFSAQQFPDLHSELNLSSLELGDSALYFCASSPSPGVQETQYFGPGTRLLVL.

This chain connects TRBV4-2 to TRBJ1-4; possibly TRBD1 for D (5 bases). V lost 0 bases, J lost 0 bases, and 14 bases lay in between. CDR3 size: 18 residues. The germline V gene encodes CDR1 LGHNA and CDR2 YNFKEQ. CDR3 bases: TGTGCCAGCAGCCAAGACCAGATTAGGGGTGCAACTAATGAAAAACTGTTTTTT. It yields the protein CASSQDQIRGATNEKLFF.

The chain employs TRBV7-6 and TRBJ2-5; TRBD1 agrees at 8 bases. Germline assignment: CDR1 SGHVS and CDR2 FNYEAQ. V lost 5 bases, J lost 5 bases, and 7 bases stayed unmatched. The CDR3 covers 14 residues. CDR3 in DNA: TGTGCCAGCAGCCCATCAGGGGGCCCGGAGACCCAGTACTTC. Its protein product is CASSPSGGPETQYF.

This rearrangement joins TRBV5-4 to TRBJ2-7; either TRBD1 or TRBD2 may fit D (7 bases each). Germline loops: CDR1 SGHNT, CDR2 YYREEE (reference sequence). Trimming took 4 bases from V and 4 from J, leaving 21 bases between them. The CDR3 covers 16 residues. This CDR3 reads CASSPIWEGAGYEQYF. CDR3 DNA: TGTGCCAGCAGCCCTATCTGGGAGGGGGCGGGTTACGAGCAGTACTTC.

This chain joins TRBV5-5 and TRBJ2-2, with D perhaps TRBD2 (5 bases). V was pared by 1 base and J by 0 bases, with 10 bases between. Germline CDR1 and CDR2: SGHKS and YYEKEE (reference sequence). This CDR3 contains 16 residues. The CDR3 region is CASSLNPGTNTGELFF. CDR3 DNA sequence: TGTGCCAGCAGCTTGAATCCGGGGACGAACACCGGGGAGCTGTTTTTT. Variable domain in full (rest from reference TRBV5-5 and TRBJ2-2): DAGVTQSPTHLIKTRGQQVTLRCSPISGHKSVSWYQQVLGQGPQFIFQYYEKEERGRGNFPDRFSARQFPNYSSELNVNALLLGDSALYLCASSLNPGTNTGELFFGEGSRLTVL.

The sample holds one count of this clone. This chain links TRBV19 with TRBJ1-1; no clear D. This CDR3 spans 13 amino acids. V was pared by 0 bases and J by 6 bases, with 8 bases between. Germline V CDR1 and CDR2: LNHDA, SQIVND (reference sequence). The CDR3 region is CASSIDGLPEAFF. The CDR3 region has the DNA TGTGCCAGTAGTATAGATGGGTTACCTGAAGCTTTCTTT.

This clone was observed a single time. The V and J genes are TRBV2 and TRBJ1-2; TRBD1 might be the D (6 bases). The CDR3 has 14 amino acids. V was trimmed by 3 bases and J by 3 bases, leaving 11 bases between them. The germline V gene has CDR1 SNHLY and CDR2 FYNNEI. Here the CDR3 reads CASSDLRQDYGYTF. The DNA of the CDR3 is TGTGCCAGCAGTGATCTGAGACAGGACTATGGCTACACCTTC.

This sequence joins TRBV7-2 and TRBJ2-3, with no clear D. V lost 2 bases and J lost 0, with 0 bases in between. The CDR3 covers 12 residues. CDR1 and CDR2 from the germline V gene are SGHTA and FQGNSA. The CDR3 loop is CASSLSTDTQYF. DNA of the CDR3: TGTGCCAGCAGCTTAAGCACAGATACGCAGTATTTT.